This is a list of T cell receptor beta chains from one sample in a study of tumor-infiltrating lymphocytes in localized non-small cell lung cancer. Repertoires were generated with immunoSEQ multiplex PCR, while TCRdb's copy carries only in-frame clones and drops some. The top ten hold 4.3% of the sample, which has fewer than 20,000 clones, 73% seen once. The sequenced sample was lung tumor tissue. Receptor source: a human donor with non-small cell lung cancer. CDR3s include the opening cysteine and the closing phenylalanine or tryptophan. A D gene is named only where the DNA matches it firmly. The size of a clone is reported for some rows only, either as once, few or many, or as a class for expanded clones.

size,D,J,V,CDR3,DNA
.,TRBD2,TRBJ2-1,TRBV5-1,CASSLGLAGNEQFF,TGCGCCAGCAGCTTAGGACTAGCGGGCAATGAGCAGTTCTTC
.,.,TRBJ2-3,TRBV7-8,CASSPVGGDTQYF,TGTGCCAGCAGCCCAGTGGGGGGAGATACGCAGTATTTT
few,.,TRBJ1-1,TRBV30,CAWKTNTNTEAFF,TGTGCCTGGAAGACGAACACGAACACTGAAGCTTTCTTT
.,TRBD2,TRBJ2-1,TRBV28,CASIQSGRAVNEQFF,TGTGCCAGCATCCAGAGCGGGAGGGCCGTCAATGAGCAGTTCTTC
.,.,TRBJ1-1,TRBV11-2,CASSLRGHTEAFF,TGTGCCAGCAGCTTACGCGGGCACACTGAAGCTTTCTTT
once,.,TRBJ2-5,TRBV5-6,CASSSLGKTQYF,TGTGCCAGCAGCAGCTTAGGGAAGACCCAGTACTTC
.,.,TRBJ1-4,TRBV30,CAWSYLGFPRKLFF,TGTGCCTGGAGTTATTTGGGTTTTCCGAGAAAACTGTTTTTT
.,TRBD2,TRBJ2-3,TRBV19,CASSSRLAGVGTQYF,TGTGCCAGTAGTTCGCGGCTAGCGGGAGTTGGTACGCAGTATTTT
.,.,TRBJ2-5,TRBV19,CASGDGVSETQYF,TGTGCCAGTGGCGATGGGGTGTCAGAGACCCAGTACTTC
large,TRBD1,TRBJ2-7,TRBV7-6,CASSAHLGTVAYEQYF,TGTGCCAGCAGCGCACACCTCGGGACAGTAGCCTACGAGCAGTACTTC
.,.,TRBJ2-5,TRBV11-2,CASSVQGGQETQYF,TGTGCCAGCAGCGTACAGGGTGGGCAAGAGACCCAGTACTTC
.,TRBD2,TRBJ2-3,TRBV5-1,CASSRRLAGDTDTQYF,TGCGCCAGCAGCCGAAGACTAGCGGGAGACACAGATACGCAGTATTTT
few,.,TRBJ1-4,TRBV14,CASSQNSEKLFF,TGTGCCAGCAGCCAAAACAGTGAAAAACTGTTTTTT
once,.,TRBJ2-5,TRBV27,CASKDYSTETQYF,TGTGCCAGCAAGGATTACTCTACAGAGACCCAGTACTTC
.,.,TRBJ2-7,TRBV27,CASSLHRTSYEQYF,TGTGCCAGCAGTTTACACAGGACATCCTACGAGCAGTACTTC
.,.,TRBJ1-2,TRBV2,CASSGTGNYGYTF,TGTGCCAGCAGTGGAACAGGGAACTATGGCTACACCTTC
.,TRBD2,TRBJ2-7,TRBV28,CASSSQGSGGSYEQYF,TGTGCCAGCAGTTCCCAGGGGAGCGGGGGATCCTACGAGCAGTACTTC
.,.,TRBJ2-3,TRBV10-1,CASSEGAEDTQYF,TGCGCCAGCAGTGAGGGGGCGGAAGATACGCAGTATTTT
.,TRBD2,TRBJ2-1,TRBV7-8,CASSLVSGRAGEQFF,TGTGCCAGCAGCTTAGTTAGCGGGAGGGCTGGTGAGCAGTTCTTC
.,.,TRBJ1-1,TRBV28,CASSLTGVRTEAFF,TGTGCCAGCAGTTTAACAGGAGTCCGCACTGAAGCTTTCTTT
.,.,TRBJ2-7,TRBV5-1,CASSKAYEQYF,TGCGCCAGCAGCAAAGCCTACGAGCAGTACTTC
.,.,TRBJ2-4,TRBV13,CASSLGFQGVAKNIQYF,TGTGCCAGCAGCTTAGGTTTTCAAGGAGTGGCCAAAAACATTCAGTACTTC
.,TRBD2,TRBJ2-7,TRBV6-1,CASNPSGGGYEQYF,TGTGCCAGCAACCCTTCGGGAGGGGGCTACGAGCAGTACTTC
few,.,TRBJ1-5,TRBV6-1,CASLPGHNQPQHF,TGTGCCAGCCTCCCGGGGCACAATCAGCCCCAGCATTTT
few,TRBD2,TRBJ2-5,TRBV5-1,CASSLATRGGETQYF,TGCGCCAGCAGCTTGGCGACGCGGGGGGGGGAGACCCAGTACTTC
.,.,TRBJ2-5,TRBV4-1,CASSHPAAGREETQYF,TGCGCCAGCAGCCATCCCGCGGCGGGCCGAGAAGAGACCCAGTACTTC
.,.,TRBJ1-2,TRBV30,CAWNAGLTYGYTF,TGTGCCTGGAATGCGGGGTTAACGTATGGCTACACCTTC
.,.,TRBJ1-1,TRBV19,CASSISPGALNTEAFF,TGTGCCAGTAGTATCAGTCCAGGGGCCTTGAACACTGAAGCTTTCTTT
few,.,TRBJ1-2,TRBV28,CASSLSGANYGYTF,TGTGCCAGCAGTTTATCAGGGGCGAACTATGGCTACACCTTC
.,.,TRBJ2-7,TRBV28,CASSLPRSEQYF,TGTGCCAGCAGCCTACCCCGTTCCGAGCAGTACTTC
.,.,TRBJ2-1,TRBV11-3,CASSLDTEQFF,TGTGCCAGCAGCCTCGATACCGAGCAGTTCTTC
.,TRBD1,TRBJ2-7,TRBV6-6,CASSRQGYEQYF,TGTGCCAGCAGCCGACAGGGGTACGAGCAGTACTTC
.,TRBD1,TRBJ1-4,TRBV4-2,CASSQEQGANEKLFF,TGTGCCAGCAGCCAGGAACAGGGGGCTAATGAAAAACTGTTTTTT
once,.,TRBJ1-1,TRBV5-8,CASSPGDFTNTEAFF,TGTGCCAGCAGCCCCGGGGACTTCACGAACACTGAAGCTTTCTTT
few,TRBD1,TRBJ1-1,TRBV28,CASSSLDRANTEAFF,TGTGCCAGCAGTTCCCTTGACAGGGCAAACACTGAAGCTTTCTTT
once,.,TRBJ1-1,TRBV5-1,CASSLDRVWGNTEAFF,TGCGCCAGCAGCTTGGACAGGGTATGGGGGAACACTGAAGCTTTCTTT
.,TRBD2,TRBJ2-7,TRBV4-1,CASSQDPGSGPSYEQYF,TGCGCCAGCAGCCAAGATCCAGGTAGCGGGCCCTCCTACGAGCAGTACTTC
.,TRBD2,TRBJ2-3,TRBV5-6,CASSLPTEIQAGPTDTQYF,TGTGCCAGCAGCTTGCCCACAGAGATCCAAGCGGGACCCACAGATACGCAGTATTTT
.,.,TRBJ2-3,TRBV30,CAWNHGDTYTDTQYF,TGTGCCTGGAACCATGGGGACACCTACACAGATACGCAGTATTTT
few,.,TRBJ2-5,TRBV20-1,CSAPSLETQYF,TGCAGTGCTCCTTCACTGGAGACCCAGTACTTC
.,.,TRBJ1-3,TRBV15,CATSRGETGNTIYF,TGTGCCACCAGCAGAGGGGAAACTGGAAACACCATATATTTT
.,.,TRBJ2-6,TRBV2,CASSYTDSGANVLTF,TGTGCCAGCAGTTACACAGACTCTGGGGCCAACGTCCTGACTTTC
.,TRBD1,TRBJ2-3,TRBV10-3,CATGTGFDTQYF,TGTGCCACCGGGACAGGGTTTGATACGCAGTATTTT